One and the same sample provided the 26 T cell receptor beta chains below, sequenced in a study of shared clonotypes between healthy human individuals. The data were produced by immunoSEQ multiplex PCR, yet TCRdb's version contains in-frame clones alone and is incomplete. The table lists about 2.4 million clones, over 85% of them singletons, with 0.35% to 0.45% in the top ten. The sample comprised naive CD4+ T cells from PBMCs. This sample's subset: CD45RA+ positively selected. The receptors come from a man aged 18 to 29 in good health. Some clones in this sample may be carry-over from other donors' samples.

This sequence joins TRBV10-3 and TRBJ2-7; no clear D gene. The CDR3 consists of 14 residues. The V and J ends lost 3 bases and 6 bases respectively, with 15 bases between them. CDR1 and CDR2 (germline): ENHRY, SYGVKD. The CDR3 here is CAISEGYSPREQYF. The CDR3 DNA reads TGTGCCATCAGTGAAGGATACAGCCCGCGCGAGCAGTACTTC.

The chain links TRBV18 to TRBJ2-7, with a possible D match to TRBD1 (5 bases). The CDR3 sequence is 15 residues long. V lost 3 bases to trimming and J lost 5 bases, with 17 bases between them. The germline V gene has CDR1 KGHSH and CDR2 LQKENI. CDR3 nucleotide sequence: TGTGCCAGCTCACCCCCTCGACAGACGGTCCACGAGCAGTACTTC. Translating it yields CASSPPRQTVHEQYF.

The chain is built from TRBV11-2 and TRBJ2-3, with D hard to call. In germline, CDR1 is SGHAT, CDR2 FQNNGV. V shed 5 bases and J shed 2 bases, with 8 bases lying between them. This CDR3 has 13 amino acids. The chain's CDR3 is CASSTGVTDTQYF. As DNA, the CDR3 is TGTGCCAGCAGCACGGGCGTCACAGATACGCAGTATTTT.

J is TRBJ1-2 and V is TRBV7-6; D unresolved. The germline CDR1 and CDR2 sequences are SGHVS and FNYEAQ. The CDR3 is 14 amino acids. Trimming shortened V by 1 base and J by 8 bases, and 14 bases separated the two germline ends. CDR3 protein: CASSLGSSSGGYTF. CDR3 nucleotides: TGTGCCAGCAGCTTAGGGTCTTCCTCGGGGGGCTACACCTTC.

This clone was counted once. The CDR3 loop reads CASSLGTIASYEQYF. CDR3 DNA: TGTGCCAGCAGCTTAGGGACAATAGCCTCCTACGAGCAGTACTTC. This chain links TRBV7-6 with TRBJ2-7; tentative D call: TRBD1 (5 bases). The CDR3 spans 15 residues. In germline, CDR1 is SGHVS, CDR2 FNYEAQ. The V and J ends lost 1 base and 0 bases respectively, with 10 bases between them.

The chain recombines TRBV28 with TRBJ1-6; D perhaps matches TRBD1 (5 bases). Trimming cost V 5 bases and J 7 bases, with 12 bases left between them. The CDR3 is made up of 14 amino acids. Germline values: CDR1 MDHEN, CDR2 SYDVKM. As DNA, the CDR3 is TGTGCCAGCAGTCCCAGGGCCCCGAATTCACCCCTCCACTTT. It translates to CASSPRAPNSPLHF.

Worth noting for this clone: This sample includes further DNA sequences coding for the same CDR3. This chain connects TRBV7-3 to TRBJ2-1; D is uncertain. This CDR3 spans 15 amino acids. CDR1 is SGHTA, CDR2 FQGTGA, per germline. Trimming left V 1 base short and J 0 bases short, with 7 bases between. The CDR3 coding sequence is TGTGCCAGCAGCTTAAGCCCTAGCTCCTACAATGAGCAGTTCTTC. It is translated as CASSLSPSSYNEQFF.

V gene TRBV9 combines with J gene TRBJ2-3, with 7 bases fitting TRBD2. Trimming cost V 4 bases and J 0 bases; bases outside gene matches: 8. Per germline, CDR1 SGDLS and CDR2 YYNGEE. This CDR3 spans 16 amino acids. The CDR3 DNA follows: TGTGCCAGCAGCATCCGCGGGGGTGGTAGCACAGATACGCAGTATTTT. Protein: CASSIRGGGSTDTQYF.

V and J are TRBV7-2 and TRBJ1-3; no clear D gene. The CDR3 runs to 15 residues. Germline V gives CDR1 SGHTA, CDR2 FQGNSA. Trimming took off 5 bases at V and 2 bases at J, with 13 bases between the two ends. CDR3 sequence: CASSVSLTTGNTIYF. The CDR3 DNA sequence: TGTGCCAGCAGCGTTTCACTAACGACTGGAAACACCATATATTTT.

The rearrangement joins TRBV18 to TRBJ2-7; TRBD1 might be the D (5 bases). V dropped 3 bases and J dropped 2 bases, with 14 bases sitting between them. This CDR3 comprises 15 residues. Germline-derived CDR1 and CDR2 are KGHSH and LQKENI. The CDR3: CASSPRPGHPYEQYF. The CDR3 DNA is TGTGCCAGCTCACCCCGGCCAGGGCATCCCTACGAGCAGTACTTC. The full variable domain, with the rest looked up from reference TRBV18 and TRBJ2-7, is NAGVMQNPRHLVRRRGQEARLRCSPMKGHSHVYWYRQLPEEGLKFMVYLQKENIIDESGMPKERFSAEFPKEGPSILRIQQVVRGDSAAYFCASSPRPGHPYEQYFGPGTRLTVT.

The chain is built from TRBV5-4 and TRBJ2-7, with D possibly called TRBD1 or TRBD2 (5 bases each). V lost 0 bases to trimming and J lost 10 bases, with 14 bases between them. CDR3 size: 13 residues. In germline, CDR1 is SGHNT, CDR2 YYREEE (reference sequence). The CDR3 nucleotides are TGTGCCAGCAGCTTGGCTCCACGGGACCCTCAGTACTTC. This encodes CASSLAPRDPQYF.

V gene TRBV28 combines with J gene TRBJ2-3, with D possibly matching TRBD2 (5 bases). This CDR3 region has 14 residues. In germline, CDR1 is MDHEN, CDR2 SYDVKM. V was trimmed by 6 bases and J by 1 base, leaving 11 bases between them. The CDR3 spells CASSSGSRTDTQYF. In DNA form, the CDR3 reads TGTGCCAGCAGCTCGGGGTCTCGCACAGATACGCAGTATTTT.

The V call is TRBV28, the J call TRBJ2-1; TRBD2 might be the D (5 bases). The germline V and J ends were trimmed by 8 bases and 4 bases, with 12 bases remaining between them. The CDR3 length is 13 residues. CDR1 is MDHEN, CDR2 SYDVKM, per germline. In DNA form, the CDR3 reads TGTGCCAGCGGAAGACTATTATACAATGAGCAGTTCTTC. Its protein product is CASGRLLYNEQFF.

V usage is TRBV5-4 and J usage is TRBJ2-5, with TRBD2 matching over 11 bases. The CDR3 contains 15 residues. V dropped 4 bases and J dropped 4; count of bases not matched to a gene: 6. Germline-derived CDR1 and CDR2 are SGHNT and YYREEE (reference sequence). CDR3 bases: TGTGCCAGCAGCACGGGACTAGCGGTCGTAGAGACCCAGTACTTC. It yields the protein CASSTGLAVVETQYF.

The V gene is TRBV9, the J gene TRBJ2-3; perhaps TRBD2 as D (5 bases). Germline CDR1 SGDLS, CDR2 YYNGEE. V lost 5 bases and J 6 bases, leaving 19 bases between the germline ends. This CDR3 spans 15 amino acids. Here the CDR3 reads CASSGGRSTLDTQYF. CDR3 DNA: TGTGCCAGCAGTGGAGGCAGGTCTACTTTGGATACGCAGTATTTT.

DNA for the CDR3: TGTGCCAGCAGTCGAGGAGCGGGGGGCCGGCAGCCCCAGCATTTT. Its protein product is CASSRGAGGRQPQHF. The V gene is TRBV28, the J gene TRBJ1-5; D may be TRBD1 (6 bases). CDR3 size: 15 residues. CDR1 and CDR2 (germline): MDHEN, SYDVKM. The ends were cut back, 5 bases at V and 7 bases at J, with 18 bases in the middle.

This chain uses TRBV29-1 with TRBJ2-1, with D hard to call. The CDR3 loop spans 16 amino acids. The germline gives CDR1 SQVTM, CDR2 ANQGSEA. V lost 0 bases and J lost 2, with 14 bases in between. The CDR3 sequence is CSVEDNSLPTYNEQFF. The CDR3 DNA sequence: TGCAGCGTTGAAGATAACTCACTCCCAACCTACAATGAGCAGTTCTTC.

The chain employs TRBV5-1 and TRBJ1-3, with D hard to call. The V gene's germline CDR1 is SGHRS and CDR2 YFSETQ. This CDR3 has 13 residues. The ends were cut back, 5 bases at V and 3 bases at J, with 9 bases in the middle. CDR3 in DNA: TGCGCCAGCAGTTTGACCTTTGGAAACACCATATATTTT. Its protein is CASSLTFGNTIYF.

The CDR3 loop is CATSSFPGQGPSNYGYTF. The CDR3 DNA reads as TGTGCCACCAGCAGCTTTCCGGGACAGGGGCCCTCTAACTATGGCTACACCTTC. J is TRBJ1-2 and V is TRBV15, with 10 bases aligning to TRBD1. V lost 3 bases and J lost 0; bases outside the gene matches: 10. The CDR3 is 18 amino acids. Per germline, CDR1 LNHNV and CDR2 YYDKDF (reference sequence).

J is TRBJ1-2 and V is TRBV2; a possible D gene is TRBD1 (6 bases). Germline assignment: CDR1 SNHLY and CDR2 FYNNEI. Trimming pared 4 bases from V and 7 bases from J, leaving 13 bases between. The CDR3 runs to 13 residues. The CDR3 is CASSGDPRGGYTF. CDR3 nucleotides: TGTGCCAGCAGTGGGGACCCCAGGGGTGGCTACACCTTC.

The chain is built from TRBV18 and TRBJ2-5; 9 bases fit TRBD1. V shed 4 bases, J shed 4 bases, and the junction held 4 bases outside the gene matches. Germline lookup yields CDR1 KGHSH and CDR2 LQKENI. This CDR3 comprises 14 residues. CDR3 DNA sequence: TGTGCCAGCTCACGGGGGACAGGGCGAGAGACCCAGTACTTC. This sequence encodes CASSRGTGRETQYF.

The J gene is TRBJ2-7, the V gene TRBV5-4, with TRBD1 as a possible D gene (5 bases). The CDR3 runs to 16 residues. Per germline, CDR1 SGHNT and CDR2 YYREEE (reference sequence). Trimming cost V 4 bases and J 0 bases, with 17 bases left between them. The CDR3 DNA reads TGTGCCAGCAGCATTGGTAGGGGAAGAAGCTCCTACGAGCAGTACTTC. Protein product: CASSIGRGRSSYEQYF.

This rearrangement joins TRBV28 to TRBJ1-5, with D hard to call. The CDR3 runs 15 residues. Deletions cut 6 bases from V and 3 bases from J, with 15 bases between. Germline-derived CDR1 and CDR2 are MDHEN and SYDVKM. The CDR3 DNA reads TGTGCCAGCAGCAAACTCGACGGATACAATCAGCCCCAGCATTTT. Translated, it gives CASSKLDGYNQPQHF.

Comments on this clone: This sample includes further DNA sequences coding for the same CDR3. The rearrangement joins TRBV5-1 to TRBJ2-3; TRBD2 aligns across 7 bases. This CDR3 is 16 amino acids long. The V and J ends lost 0 bases and 0 bases, in that order; junction bases with no gene match: 4. The germline V gene has CDR1 SGHRS and CDR2 YFSETQ. CDR3 bases: TGCGCCAGCAGCTTGGGGGGGACTACTAGCACAGATACGCAGTATTTT. Its translation is CASSLGGTTSTDTQYF. Full variable domain (outside the CDR3, taken from reference TRBV5-1 and TRBJ2-3): KAGVTQTPRYLIKTRGQQVTLSCSPISGHRSVSWYQQTPGQGLQFLFEYFSETQRNKGNFPGRFSGRQFSNSRSEMNVSTLELGDSALYLCASSLGGTTSTDTQYFGPGTRLTVL.

This clone occurred once. V is TRBV5-1 and J is TRBJ2-7; 7 bases map to TRBD1. The CDR3 contains 14 residues. Trimming at V came to 2 bases and at J to 1 base, leaving 3 bases not matched to a gene. The germline CDR1 and CDR2 sequences are SGHRS and YFSETQ. CDR3 in DNA: TGCGCCAGCAGCTTTACGGGACAGTCCTACGAGCAGTACTTC. Encoded protein: CASSFTGQSYEQYF.

The chain carries TRBV27 and TRBJ2-7; TRBD2 matches 8 bases. The CDR3 contains 14 residues. V was pared by 0 bases and J by 3 bases, with 1 base of the junction left unmatched. The germline gives CDR1 MNHEY, CDR2 SMNVEV (reference sequence). In DNA, the CDR3 is TGTGCCAGCAGTTTATCTACTAGCGGCTACGAGCAGTACTTC. Translated: CASSLSTSGYEQYF.